This T cell receptor beta chain was sequenced in a study of T-cell reconstitution after alpha-beta-depleted transplantation in children. This clonotype has a count of ten or more. Its target is unknown. Unique molecular identifiers were used in preparing the TCRbeta library. TCRdb reprocessed the PCR reads via MiXCR and lists one record per CDR3 protein. The repertoire holds roughly 500,000 distinct CDR3 sequences, roughly a tenth seen once, with around 2% in the top ten. Study-wide points: When one year had passed after transplant, most T-cell counts and diversity came from newly produced T cells. There were reportedly several hundred expanded graft clones from which alpha-beta T cells came about two months after transplant. High day-60 TCRbeta diversity in some patients came from surviving recipient T cells and thymic progenitors.

This CDR3 comprises 14 residues. Germline V gives CDR1 GTSNPN, CDR2 SVGIG (reference sequence). V shed 0 bases, J shed 2 bases, and the junction held 4 bases outside the gene matches. The clonotype comes from a child aged 2-15 years with inherited bone marrow failure, due to receive a stem cell transplant. The chain combines TRBV30 with TRBJ2-7; 7 nucleotides agree with TRBD1. This specimen consisted of PBMCs, obtained before TCRalphabeta/CD19-depleted stem cell transplant. CDR3 in amino acids: CAWSVPGQTYEQYF. CDR3 DNA: TGTGCCTGGAGTGTTCCGGGACAGACCTACGAGCAGTACTTC.